This entry lists 32 T cell receptor beta chains sequenced from one sample in a study of T cell clonality in common variable immunodeficiency. Sequencing was performed with immunoSEQ multiplex PCR; in TCRdb, only in-frame clones are kept and a portion is missing. The sample is made up of approximately 57,000 clones, none counted only once. Source material: peripheral blood mononuclear cells. These receptors came from a person between 18 and 69 years old in good health.

This clone occurred many times. The sequenced fragment ends 3 residues before the CDR3 boundary, so the rest is inferred from the germline J gene. The rearrangement uses TRBV12-3 or TRBV12-4 and TRBJ2-1, with a tentative D call TRBD2 (7 bases). Trimming cost V 3 bases and J 0 bases, with 9 bases left between them. The CDR3 loop spans 15 amino acids. Here the CDR3 reads CASSFGGRSYNEQFF. CDR3 DNA (partial): TGTGCCAGCAGTTTCGGGGGGCGCTCCTACAATGAG.

This clone occurred many times. Sequencing ends 3 residues short of the CDR3 end; the germline J gene provides the rest. The chain employs TRBV5-1 and TRBJ2-5; TRBD1 matches at 7 bases. The CDR3 covers 15 residues. J was trimmed by 0 bases and V by 0 bases; bases with no gene match: 2. Germline V gene lookup returns CDR1 SGHRS and CDR2 YFSETQ. CDR3 DNA (partial): TGCGCCAGCAGCTTGGGAGGGACAGACCAAGAGACC. Translating it yields CASSLGGTDQET. The CDR3, in full, reads CASSLGGTDQETQYF.

In regard to this clone: The read is 3 residues too short to cover the CDR3 end, so that end is filled in from the germline J gene. This chain connects TRBV13 to TRBJ2-1; the D gene is possibly TRBD1 (5 bases). The CDR3 is made up of 13 amino acids. Looked up from germline, CDR1 is PRHDT and CDR2 is FYEKMQ (reference sequence). With 3 bases removed from V and 4 bases from J, the gap between germline ends came to 7 bases. Partial CDR3 DNA: TGTGCCAGCAGCTTCCGACAGTACAATGAG. Translated: CASSFRQYNE. From start to end, the CDR3 is CASSFRQYNEQFF.

This clone appeared many times. The read terminates 3 residues ahead of where the CDR3 ends, so the germline J gene completes it. V gene TRBV19 combines with J gene TRBJ1-5; D perhaps matches TRBD1 (5 bases). The CDR3 consists of 15 residues. The V end lost 6 bases, the J end lost 9 bases, and 21 bases lay between the germline ends. CDR1 LNHDA and CDR2 SQIVND come from the germline V gene (reference sequence). The CDR3 here is CASRDRGVKMRPQHF. The part of the CDR3 DNA that was read is TGTGCCAGTAGGGACCGGGGGGTGAAGATGCGGCCC. Full variable domain (outside the CDR3, taken from reference TRBV19 and TRBJ1-5): DGGITQSPKYLFRKEGQNVTLSCEQNLNHDAMYWYRQDPGQGLRLIYYSQIVNDFQKGDIAEGYSVSREKKESFPLTVTSAQKNPTAFYLCASRDRGVKMRPQHFGDGTRLSIL.

This clone was counted many times. The CDR3 bases that were read are TGTGCCAGCAGCCCAGGGGGCAGGGTAAACTACGAG. It translates to CASSPGGRVNYE. In full, the CDR3 is CASSPGGRVNYEQYF. V gene TRBV7-9 combines with J gene TRBJ2-7; 8 bases align to TRBD1. The read stops 3 residues short of the end of the CDR3; the missing end is completed from the germline J gene. CDR1 SEHNR and CDR2 FQNEAQ come from the germline V gene (reference sequence). The CDR3 totals 15 residues. Trimming cost V 5 bases and J 3 bases; bases outside gene matches: 9.

With regard to this clone: The CDR3 end lies 3 residues beyond the end of the read and is filled in from the germline J gene. The rearrangement links TRBV6-4 to TRBJ1-1; TRBD1 agrees at 9 bases. CDR1 is MRHNA and CDR2 is SNTAGT in the germline V gene. V was clipped by 6 bases and J by 4 bases; unmatched bases: 9. This CDR3 spans 15 amino acids. The CDR3 is CASRLQGAVGTEAFF. Partial CDR3 DNA: TGTGCCAGCAGATTACAGGGGGCTGTGGGCACTGAA.

Many counts were recorded for this clone. The read finishes 3 residues shy of the CDR3 end, and the germline J gene is used to complete it. The chain recombines TRBV7-2 with TRBJ2-3; tentative D call: TRBD2 (5 bases). V shed 5 bases and J shed 4 bases, with 13 bases lying between them. Looked up from germline, CDR1 is SGHTA and CDR2 is FQGNSA. This CDR3 has 14 residues. CDR3 DNA (partial): TGTGCCAGCAGCGACGAGAGGGTTCCAGATACG. This sequence encodes CASSDERVPDT. The whole CDR3 protein is CASSDERVPDTQYF.

This clone came up a few times. The read comes to an end 3 residues before the CDR3 does, leaving the germline J gene to fill in the end. The rearrangement links TRBV7-9 to TRBJ1-1; perhaps TRBD1 as D (5 bases). This CDR3 comprises 12 residues. Germline V CDR1 and CDR2: SEHNR, FQNEAQ (reference sequence). The ends were cut back, 3 bases at V and 6 bases at J, with 8 bases in the middle. The CDR3 bases that were read are TGTGCCAGCAGCTTCTGGGGGGCTGAA. It is translated as CASSFWGAE. The CDR3 in full is CASSFWGAEAFF. The variable domain in full, completed from reference TRBV7-9 and TRBJ1-1, reads DTGVSQNPRHKITKRGQNVTFRCDPISEHNRLYWYRQTLGQGPEFLTYFQNEAQLEKSRLLSDRFSAERPKGSFSTLEIQRTEQGDSAMYLCASSFWGAEAFFGQGTRLTVV.

This clone has just a few counts. The read comes to an end 3 residues before the CDR3 does, leaving the germline J gene to fill in the end. The chain combines TRBV7-9 with TRBJ2-4, with D possibly being TRBD2 (7 bases). CDR1 SEHNR and CDR2 FQNEAQ come from the germline V gene (reference sequence). CDR3 length equals 12 residues. The sequenced part of the CDR3 DNA is TGTGCCAGCGCCGGGGGGCTCTATGTT. Translating gives CASAGGLYV. The complete CDR3 protein is CASAGGLYVQYF.

Regarding this clone: Read coverage stops 3 residues before the CDR3 terminus; the germline J gene supplies the remainder. J is TRBJ1-4 and V is TRBV6-1; D is possibly TRBD1 (5 bases). The germline V gene encodes CDR1 MNHNS and CDR2 SASEGT. This CDR3 is built from 16 residues. Partial CDR3 DNA: TGTGCCAGCAGTGAAACCGAGACCTCTGGGGCCAACGTA. It encodes CASSETETSGANV. The CDR3 in its entirety is CASSETETSGANVLFF.

This clone has ten or more counts. With the read ending 3 residues before the CDR3 end, the germline J gene is used to fill in that end. The chain couples TRBV2 to TRBJ1-2, with D possibly TRBD1 on 5 matching bases. The germline CDR1 and CDR2 sequences are SNHLY and FYNNEI. The CDR3 runs 13 residues. Trimming cost V 2 bases and J 3 bases, with 7 bases left between them. The CDR3 DNA, read in part, is TGTGCCAGCAGTGAATCCAGGGACTATGGC. Translating gives CASSESRDYG. Given in full, the CDR3 is CASSESRDYGYTF.

This clone was found many times. The CDR3 is cut off 3 residues early in the read; its end comes from the germline J gene. The chain carries TRBV5-4 and TRBJ1-1; 7 bases are shared with TRBD1. CDR3 size: 14 residues. The germline gives CDR1 SGHNT, CDR2 YYREEE (reference sequence). J was trimmed by 3 bases and V by 4 bases; bases with no gene match: 6. The covered CDR3 bases are TGTGCCAGCAGCCTGGGACAGAGGGACACTGAA. Protein sequence: CASSLGQRDTE. The whole CDR3 protein is CASSLGQRDTEAFF.

This clone was detected only a few times. The junction does not match germline at one end; this may be a read error. The sequenced fragment ends 3 residues before the CDR3 boundary, so the rest is inferred from the germline J gene. This chain uses TRBV5-1 with TRBJ2-4, with D possibly TRBD1 on 5 matching bases. Germline V gene sequence: CDR1 SGHRS, CDR2 YFSETQ. The CDR3 contains 13 residues. CDR3 amino acids: CASSPGTKNIQYF. The part of the CDR3 DNA that was read is TGCGCTAGCAGCCCAGGGACCAAAAACATT.

This clone showed up many times. The CDR3 extends 3 residues past the end of the read, so its final part is completed from the germline J gene. The rearrangement links TRBV19 to TRBJ2-7; 9 nucleotides agree with TRBD2. The CDR3 covers 15 residues. From germline, CDR1 is LNHDA and CDR2 SQIVND (reference sequence). Trimming at V came to 4 bases and at J to 3 bases, leaving 7 bases not matched to a gene. The sequenced part of the CDR3 DNA is TGTGCCAGTAGTAGAAGTAGCGGGAGCTTCTACGAG. Translation gives CASSRSSGSFYE. The whole CDR3 is CASSRSSGSFYEQYF.

This clone has at least ten counts. Sequencing ends 3 residues short of the CDR3 end; the germline J gene provides the rest. V gene TRBV20-1 combines with J gene TRBJ1-2, with 9 bases fitting TRBD1. Germline CDR1 and CDR2: DFQATT and SNEGSKA (reference sequence). The CDR3 consists of 12 residues. The covered CDR3 bases are TGCAGTGCTGGGGGACAGGGTCAGGGC. It translates to CSAGGQGQG. The entire CDR3 protein reads CSAGGQGQGYTF.

This clone has ten or more counts. Sequencing ends 3 residues short of the CDR3 end; the germline J gene provides the rest. J is TRBJ1-4 and V is TRBV30, with 8 bases that match TRBD1. The CDR3 has 13 amino acids. Germline loops: CDR1 GTSNPN, CDR2 SVGIG (reference sequence). V gave up 0 bases and J gave up 7 bases; unmatched junction bases: 1. CDR3 DNA (partial): TGTGCCTGGAGTGTACAGGGGGTTGAAAAA. Translating gives CAWSVQGVEK. The whole CDR3 reads CAWSVQGVEKLFF. The entire variable domain, with the rest obtained from reference TRBV30 and TRBJ1-4, is as follows: SQTIHQWPATLVQPVGSPLSLECTVEGTSNPNLYWYRQAAGRGLQLLFYSVGIGQISSEVPQNLSASRPQDRQFILSSKKLLLSDSGFYLCAWSVQGVEKLFFGSGTQLSVL.

Of note for this clone: The missing CDR3 end, 3 residues past where the read stops, is filled in from the germline J gene. V is TRBV20-1 and J is TRBJ1-2; no definite D call. CDR3 size: 13 residues. Germline lookup yields CDR1 DFQATT and CDR2 SNEGSKA (reference sequence). CDR3 protein: CSARYLITDTYTF. The sequenced part of the CDR3 DNA is TGCAGTGCTAGGTACCTAATCACAGATACG.

Comment on this clone: The missing CDR3 end, 3 residues past where the read stops, is filled in from the germline J gene. The V gene is TRBV30, the J gene TRBJ1-2, with TRBD1 as a possible D gene (5 bases). This CDR3 comprises 13 residues. Germline V lookup: CDR1 GTSNPN, CDR2 SVGIG (reference sequence). The covered CDR3 bases are TGTGCCTGGGGCTCACAGGCCCCTAATGAC. Translated: CAWGSQAPND. The CDR3 reads in full as CAWGSQAPNDYTF.

This clone was seen ten or more times. The part of the CDR3 DNA that was read is TGCAGTGCTCCATCTCCCGGTAGGGTACGAAACGAG. Amino acids: CSAPSPGRVRNE. The CDR3, in full, reads CSAPSPGRVRNEQYF. The chain combines TRBV20-1 with TRBJ2-7; no clear D gene. The sequenced fragment ends 3 residues before the CDR3 boundary, so the rest is inferred from the germline J gene. This CDR3 is built from 15 residues. Trimming left V 5 bases short and J 5 bases short, with 22 bases between. The germline gives CDR1 DFQATT, CDR2 SNEGSKA (reference sequence).

This clone was recorded at least ten times. CDR3 sequence: CASSRTVGQSYEQYF. The covered CDR3 bases are TGTGCCAGCAGCCGCACGGTCGGACAGTCCTACGAG. The V and J genes are TRBV7-6 and TRBJ2-7; perhaps TRBD1 as D (6 bases). The read terminates 3 residues before the CDR3 end, so the remaining end is supplied by the germline J gene. Trimming removed 5 bases from V and 1 base from J, with 15 bases in between. Germline V lookup: CDR1 SGHVS, CDR2 FNYEAQ. CDR3 size: 15 residues. Drawing the rest from reference TRBV7-6 and TRBJ2-7, the complete variable domain is GAGVSQSPRYKVTKRGQDVALRCDPISGHVSLYWYRQALGQGPEFLTYFNYEAQQDKSGLPNDRFSAERPEGSISTLTIQRTEQRDSAMYRCASSRTVGQSYEQYFGPGTRLTVT.

This clone was recorded at least ten times. The sequence runs out 3 residues before the end of the CDR3; the remainder is reconstructed from the germline J gene. This chain joins TRBV23-1 and TRBJ1-2, with D possibly matching TRBD1 (6 bases). TRBV23-1 has ORF status, its function being uncertain. Trimming pared 4 bases from V and 5 bases from J, leaving 14 bases between. The CDR3 sequence is 14 residues long. CDR3 sequence reads: CASSLTGHGYGYTF. The DNA read from the CDR3 is TGCGCCAGCAGTCTAACAGGGCATGGGTATGGC.

This clone came up many times. The CDR3 loop is CASRLSGNTIYF. Incomplete CDR3 DNA: TGTGCCAGCAGGCTCAGTGGAAACACC. V usage is TRBV2 and J usage is TRBJ1-3; D is unresolved. The observed sequence ends 3 residues before the CDR3 terminus, with the missing tail filled in from the germline J gene. The germline V and J ends were trimmed by 6 bases and 3 bases, with 6 bases remaining between them. Germline CDR1 and CDR2: SNHLY and FYNNEI. CDR3 length: 12 amino acids.

This clone was counted many times. The missing CDR3 end, 3 residues past where the read stops, is filled in from the germline J gene. The chain employs TRBV5-6 and TRBJ1-1; 7 bases are shared with TRBD1. The CDR3 is made up of 13 amino acids. The germline V gene encodes CDR1 SGHDT and CDR2 YYEEEE. The J segment lost 4 bases and the V segment lost 5 bases, leaving 5 bases of the junction unmatched. The CDR3 region is CASSPGTVTEAFF. Partial CDR3 DNA: TGTGCCAGCAGTCCCGGGACAGTCACTGAA.

Many counts were recorded for this clone. This CDR3 reads CASSRQNRAEAFF. Incomplete CDR3 DNA: TGTGCCAGCAGCCGACAGAATCGCGCTGAA. The chain links TRBV5-4 to TRBJ1-1, with a weak D call TRBD1 (5 bases). The read finishes 3 residues shy of the CDR3 end, and the germline J gene is used to complete it. This CDR3 region has 13 residues. V was cut by 4 bases and J by 6 bases, with 13 bases left in between. Germline CDR1 and CDR2: SGHNT and YYREEE (reference sequence).

The table lists this clone with many counts. The CDR3 end falls 3 residues outside the read, so it is completed with the germline J gene. The rearrangement uses TRBV4-2 and TRBJ1-4, with TRBD1 matching 8 bases. This CDR3 has 15 amino acids. Germline assignment: CDR1 LGHNA and CDR2 YNFKEQ. The ends lost 4 bases at V and 4 bases at J; junction bases unmatched: 5. The CDR3 here is CASSPGGGNNEKLFF. The covered CDR3 bases are TGTGCCAGCAGCCCAGGGGGCGGGAATAATGAAAAA.

This clone has a count of ten or more. The read ends 3 residues shy of where the CDR3 ends; the end is completed using the germline J gene. V and J are TRBV5-6 and TRBJ1-1, with D hard to call. Germline lookup yields CDR1 SGHDT and CDR2 YYEEEE. This CDR3 has 13 amino acids. V lost 2 bases, J lost 1 base, and 6 bases lay in between. The sequenced CDR3 bases are TGTGCCAGCAGCTTTAACAGGAACACTGAA. It translates to CASSFNRNTE. The complete CDR3 reads CASSFNRNTEAFF. The full variable domain, rest sourced from reference TRBV5-6 and TRBJ1-1, is DAGVTQSPTHLIKTRGQQVTLRCSPKSGHDTVSWYQQALGQGPQFIFQYYEEEERQRGNFPDRFSGHQFPNYSSELNVNALLLGDSALYLCASSFNRNTEAFFGQGTRLTVV.

This clone was recorded at least ten times. The read terminates 3 residues before the CDR3 end, so the remaining end is supplied by the germline J gene. This chain joins TRBV19 and TRBJ2-1; 10 bases agree with TRBD2. Germline V gene lookup returns CDR1 LNHDA and CDR2 SQIVND (reference sequence). CDR3 length: 15 residues. The ends lost 5 bases at V and 4 bases at J; junction bases unmatched: 5. This chain's CDR3 is CASSYTSGTYNEQFF. CDR3 DNA (partial): TGTGCCAGTAGTTATACTAGCGGGACATACAATGAG.

For this clone: The read ends 3 residues shy of where the CDR3 ends; the end is completed using the germline J gene. The rearrangement uses TRBV19 and TRBJ1-2; tentatively, D is TRBD1 (5 bases). The germline V gene encodes CDR1 LNHDA and CDR2 SQIVND (reference sequence). This CDR3 has 19 residues. The part of the CDR3 DNA that was read is TGTGCCAGTAGTATTTCGCGGGGGAGTAGTGGAGCGGGTAACAATGAC. It translates to CASSISRGSSGAGNND. The whole CDR3 region reads CASSISRGSSGAGNNDYTF.

This clone has ten or more counts. The CDR3 here is CASSEGDRGNSPLHF. CDR3 DNA (partial): TGTGCCAGCAGTGAAGGCGATCGGGGGAATTCACCC. The chain has TRBV2 and TRBJ1-6; D possibly corresponds to TRBD1 (5 bases). The CDR3 end lies 3 residues beyond the end of the read and is filled in from the germline J gene. The CDR3 extends over 15 amino acids. The ends were cut back, 1 base at V and 7 bases at J, with 11 bases in the middle. Germline V CDR1 and CDR2: SNHLY, FYNNEI.

This clone occurred many times. The read comes to an end 3 residues before the CDR3 does, leaving the germline J gene to fill in the end. This chain joins TRBV20-1 and TRBJ1-2, with D perhaps matching TRBD1 (5 bases). Germline-derived CDR1 and CDR2 are DFQATT and SNEGSKA (reference sequence). The CDR3 sequence is 13 residues long. V gave up 0 bases and J gave up 6 bases, with 11 bases separating them. The covered CDR3 bases are TGCAGTGCTAGAGACACCGACAGAAATGGC. Its translation is CSARDTDRNG. The full CDR3 sequence reads CSARDTDRNGYTF.

This clone was seen repeatedly, ten times or more. The CDR3 end falls 3 residues outside the read, so it is completed with the germline J gene. This sequence joins TRBV20-1 and TRBJ1-5; 9 nucleotides agree with TRBD1. The CDR3 is 13 amino acids. V was pared by 5 bases and J by 6 bases, with 5 bases of the junction left unmatched. The germline V gene encodes CDR1 DFQATT and CDR2 SNEGSKA (reference sequence). Partial CDR3 DNA: TGCAGTGCTCAGGACAGGGGAGGTCAGCCC. Its translation is CSAQDRGGQP. The entire CDR3 protein reads CSAQDRGGQPQHF.

This clone was recorded many times. Mismatch with germline at one junction end may stem from a read error. CDR3 residues: CASSRTAASFNEQFF. The covered CDR3 bases are TGTGCCAGCAGCCGGACAGCGGCCTCCTTCAATGAG. The chain joins TRBV5-4 to TRBJ2-1; D might be TRBD1 (6 bases). Read data end 3 residues before the CDR3 end; the end is taken from the germline J gene. This CDR3 spans 15 amino acids. The V gene's germline CDR1 is SGHNT and CDR2 YYREEE (reference sequence). The variable domain in full, with the rest retrieved from reference TRBV5-4 and TRBJ2-1, is ETGVTQSPTHLIKTRGQQVTLRCSSQSGHNTVSWYQQALGQGPQFIFQYYREEENGRGNFPPRFSGLQFPNYSSELNVNALELDDSALYLCASSRTAASFNEQFFGPGTRLTVL.